The present TCR beta chain was sequenced within a study of PD-L1 blockade in urothelial cancer. Germline CDR1 and CDR2: SGHTA and FQGNSA. This CDR3 is 16 amino acids long. Trimming cost V 5 bases and J 5 bases; bases outside gene matches: 11. Some clones are missing from TCRdb's copy, which holds only in-frame ones; the method was immunoSEQ multiplex PCR. The table lists tens of thousands of clones, roughly 82% of them singletons. This TCR was sampled from a man in his 70s with urothelial cancer. The chain couples TRBV7-2 to TRBJ1-4, with TRBD1 identical over 7 bases. This specimen was PBMCs, taken around atezolizumab (anti-PD-L1) treatment. Here the CDR3 reads CASSPSTGSRNEKLFF. CDR3 sequence (DNA): TGTGCCAGCAGCCCATCGACAGGGTCTAGGAATGAAAAACTGTTTTTT.